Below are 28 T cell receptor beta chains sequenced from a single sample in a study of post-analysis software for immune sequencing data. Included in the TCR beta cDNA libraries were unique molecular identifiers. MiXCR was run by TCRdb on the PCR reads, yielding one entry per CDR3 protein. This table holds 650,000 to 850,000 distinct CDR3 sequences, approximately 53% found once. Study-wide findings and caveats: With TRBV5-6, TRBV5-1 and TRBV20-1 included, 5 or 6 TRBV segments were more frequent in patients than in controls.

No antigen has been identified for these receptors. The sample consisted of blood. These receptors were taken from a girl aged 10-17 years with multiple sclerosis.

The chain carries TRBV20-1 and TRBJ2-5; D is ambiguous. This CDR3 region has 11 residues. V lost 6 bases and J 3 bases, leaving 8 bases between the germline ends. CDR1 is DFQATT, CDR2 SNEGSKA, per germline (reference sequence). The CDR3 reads CSAVGEETQYF. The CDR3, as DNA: TGCAGTGCGGTTGGGGAAGAGACCCAGTACTTC.

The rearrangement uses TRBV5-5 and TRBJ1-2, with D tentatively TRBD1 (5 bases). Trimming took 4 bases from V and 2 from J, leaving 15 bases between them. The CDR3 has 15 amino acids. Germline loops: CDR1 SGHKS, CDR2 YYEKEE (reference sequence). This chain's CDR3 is CASSVIQGANYGYTF. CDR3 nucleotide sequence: TGTGCCAGCAGCGTAATTCAAGGGGCAAACTATGGCTACACCTTC.

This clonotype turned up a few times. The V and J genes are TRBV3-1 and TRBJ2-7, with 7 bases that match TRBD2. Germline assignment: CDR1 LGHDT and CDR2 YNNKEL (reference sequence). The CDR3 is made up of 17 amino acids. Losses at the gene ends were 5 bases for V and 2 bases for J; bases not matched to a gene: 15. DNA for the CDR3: TGTGCCAGCAGCTCCTTCAGAGGTTTGCGGGGGACCTACGAGCAGTACTTC. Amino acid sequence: CASSSFRGLRGTYEQYF.

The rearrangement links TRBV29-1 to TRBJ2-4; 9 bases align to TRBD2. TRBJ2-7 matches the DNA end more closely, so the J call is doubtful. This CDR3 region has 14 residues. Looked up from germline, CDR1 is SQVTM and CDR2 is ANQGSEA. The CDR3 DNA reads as TGCAGCGTTGAAATTACTAGCGGGCCACACGAGCAGTACTTC. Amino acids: CSVEITSGPHEQYF.

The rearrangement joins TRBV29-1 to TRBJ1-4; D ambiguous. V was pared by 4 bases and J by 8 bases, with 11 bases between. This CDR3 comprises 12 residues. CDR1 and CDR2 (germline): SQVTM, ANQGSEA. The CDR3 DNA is TGCAGCGTTGCTGGGGTTGGAGAAAAACTGTTTTTT. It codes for CSVAGVGEKLFF.

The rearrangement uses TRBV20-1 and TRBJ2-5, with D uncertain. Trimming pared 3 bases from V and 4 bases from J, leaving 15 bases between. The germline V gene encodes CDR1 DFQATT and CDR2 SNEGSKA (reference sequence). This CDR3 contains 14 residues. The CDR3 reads CSASTFDGLETQYF. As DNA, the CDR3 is TGCAGTGCTAGTACGTTCGACGGGCTAGAGACCCAGTACTTC.

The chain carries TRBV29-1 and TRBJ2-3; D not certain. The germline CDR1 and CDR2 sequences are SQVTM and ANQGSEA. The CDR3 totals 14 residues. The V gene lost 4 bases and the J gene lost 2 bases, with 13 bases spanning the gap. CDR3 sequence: CSVGHRLSTDTQYF. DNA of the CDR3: TGCAGCGTTGGTCACCGCTTGTCCACAGATACGCAGTATTTT.

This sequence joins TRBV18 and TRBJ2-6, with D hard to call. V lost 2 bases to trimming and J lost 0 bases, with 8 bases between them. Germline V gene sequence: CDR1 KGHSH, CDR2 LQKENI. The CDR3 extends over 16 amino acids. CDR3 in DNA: TGTGCCAGCTCACCAGGGAAGGACTCTGGGGCCAACGTCCTGACTTTC. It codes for CASSPGKDSGANVLTF.

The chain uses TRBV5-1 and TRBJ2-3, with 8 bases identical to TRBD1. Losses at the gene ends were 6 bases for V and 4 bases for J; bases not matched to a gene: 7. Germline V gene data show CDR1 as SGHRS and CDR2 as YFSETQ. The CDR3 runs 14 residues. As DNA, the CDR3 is TGCGCCAGCACTCTCGGACAGGGATCAGATACGCAGTATTTT. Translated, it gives CASTLGQGSDTQYF.

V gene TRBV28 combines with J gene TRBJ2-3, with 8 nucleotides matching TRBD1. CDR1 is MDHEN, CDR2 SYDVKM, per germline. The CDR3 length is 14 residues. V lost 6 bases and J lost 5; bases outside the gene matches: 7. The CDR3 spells CASSAGGEGDTQYF. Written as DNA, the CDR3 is TGTGCCAGCAGCGCAGGGGGCGAGGGAGATACGCAGTATTTT. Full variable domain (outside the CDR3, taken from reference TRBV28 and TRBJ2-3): DVKVTQSSRYLVKRTGEKVFLECVQDMDHENMFWYRQDPGLGLRLIYFSYDVKMKEKGDIPEGYSVSREKKERFSLILESASTNQTSMYLCASSAGGEGDTQYFGPGTRLTVL.

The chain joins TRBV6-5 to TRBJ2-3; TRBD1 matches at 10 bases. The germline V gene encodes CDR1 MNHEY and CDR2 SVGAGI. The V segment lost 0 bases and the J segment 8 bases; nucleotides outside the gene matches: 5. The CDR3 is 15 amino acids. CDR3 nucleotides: TGTGCCAGCAGTTACTCGGACAGGGGGATCGGTACGCAGTATTTT. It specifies CASSYSDRGIGTQYF.

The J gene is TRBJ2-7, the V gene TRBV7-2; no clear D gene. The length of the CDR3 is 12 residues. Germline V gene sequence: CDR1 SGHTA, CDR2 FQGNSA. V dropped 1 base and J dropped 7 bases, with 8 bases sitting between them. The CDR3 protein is CASSLVQREQYF. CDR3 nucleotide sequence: TGTGCCAGCAGCTTAGTGCAGAGGGAGCAGTACTTC.

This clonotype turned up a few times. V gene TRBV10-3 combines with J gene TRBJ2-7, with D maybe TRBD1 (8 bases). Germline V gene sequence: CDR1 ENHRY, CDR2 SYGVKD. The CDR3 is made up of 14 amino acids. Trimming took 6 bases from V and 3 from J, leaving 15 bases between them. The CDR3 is CAISGGTGDYEQYF. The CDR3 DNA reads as TGTGCCATCAGCGGGGGGACAGGCGACTACGAGCAGTACTTC.

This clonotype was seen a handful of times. CDR3 sequence reads: CASRGLAGFSSYEQYF. The CDR3 nucleotides are TGTGCCAGCCGGGGACTAGCGGGATTTAGCTCCTACGAGCAGTACTTC. The chain is built from TRBV6-5 and TRBJ2-7, with TRBD2 identical over 13 bases. CDR3 length equals 16 residues. J was trimmed by 0 bases and V by 8 bases; bases with no gene match: 7. From germline, CDR1 is MNHEY and CDR2 SVGAGI.

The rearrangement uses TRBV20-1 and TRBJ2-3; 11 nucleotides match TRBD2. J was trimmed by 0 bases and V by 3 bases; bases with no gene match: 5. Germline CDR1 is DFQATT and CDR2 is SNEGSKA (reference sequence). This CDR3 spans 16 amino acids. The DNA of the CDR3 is TGCAGTGCTAGTTCGGCTAGCGGGGGGAGCACAGATACGCAGTATTTT. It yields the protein CSASSASGGSTDTQYF.

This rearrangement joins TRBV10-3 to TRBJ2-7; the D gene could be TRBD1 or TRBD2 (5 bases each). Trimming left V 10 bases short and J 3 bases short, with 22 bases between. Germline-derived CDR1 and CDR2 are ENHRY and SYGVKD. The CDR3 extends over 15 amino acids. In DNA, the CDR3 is TGTGCCACCACCCAGTCGGTAGGGACCTTCTACGAGCAGTACTTC. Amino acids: CATTQSVGTFYEQYF.

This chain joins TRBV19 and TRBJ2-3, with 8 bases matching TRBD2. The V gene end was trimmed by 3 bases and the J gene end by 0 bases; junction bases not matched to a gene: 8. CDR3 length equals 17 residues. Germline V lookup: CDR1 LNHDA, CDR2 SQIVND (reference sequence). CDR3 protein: CASSIDSSGSSTDTQYF. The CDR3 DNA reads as TGTGCCAGTAGTATCGATTCTAGCGGGTCTAGCACAGATACGCAGTATTTT. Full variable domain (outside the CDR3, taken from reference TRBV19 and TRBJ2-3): DGGITQSPKYLFRKEGQNVTLSCEQNLNHDAMYWYRQDPGQGLRLIYYSQIVNDFQKGDIAEGYSVSREKKESFPLTVTSAQKNPTAFYLCASSIDSSGSSTDTQYFGPGTRLTVL.

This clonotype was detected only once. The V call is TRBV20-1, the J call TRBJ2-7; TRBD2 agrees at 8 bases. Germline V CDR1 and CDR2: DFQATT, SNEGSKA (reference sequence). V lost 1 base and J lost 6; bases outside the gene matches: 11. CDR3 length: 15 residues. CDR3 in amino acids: CSARAGTGGRSEQYF. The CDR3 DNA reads TGCAGTGCTAGAGCAGGTACTGGCGGGAGGAGCGAGCAGTACTTC.

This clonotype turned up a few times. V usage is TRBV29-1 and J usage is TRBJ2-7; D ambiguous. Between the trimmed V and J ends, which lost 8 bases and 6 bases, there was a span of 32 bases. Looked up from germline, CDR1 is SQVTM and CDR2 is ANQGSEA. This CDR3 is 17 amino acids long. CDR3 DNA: TGCAGCACCTCTTCGGACCGCTCGTCCCCGGAAATGGGCGAGCAGTACTTC. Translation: CSTSSDRSSPEMGEQYF.

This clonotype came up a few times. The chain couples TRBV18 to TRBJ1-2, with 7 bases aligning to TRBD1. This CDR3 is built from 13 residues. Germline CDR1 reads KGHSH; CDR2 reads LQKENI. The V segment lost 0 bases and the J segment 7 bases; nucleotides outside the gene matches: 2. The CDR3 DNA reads TGTGCCAGCTCACCACCGGCAGGGGGTGGCTACACCTTC. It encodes CASSPPAGGGYTF. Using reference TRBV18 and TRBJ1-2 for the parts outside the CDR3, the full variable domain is NAGVMQNPRHLVRRRGQEARLRCSPMKGHSHVYWYRQLPEEGLKFMVYLQKENIIDESGMPKERFSAEFPKEGPSILRIQQVVRGDSAAYFCASSPPAGGGYTFGSGTRLTVV.

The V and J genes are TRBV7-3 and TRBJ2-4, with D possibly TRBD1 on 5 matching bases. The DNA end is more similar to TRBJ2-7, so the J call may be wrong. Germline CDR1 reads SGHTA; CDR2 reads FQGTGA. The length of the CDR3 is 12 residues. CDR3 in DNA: TGTGCCAGCAACTCCGGACAAGACGAGCAGTACTTC. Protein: CASNSGQDEQYF.

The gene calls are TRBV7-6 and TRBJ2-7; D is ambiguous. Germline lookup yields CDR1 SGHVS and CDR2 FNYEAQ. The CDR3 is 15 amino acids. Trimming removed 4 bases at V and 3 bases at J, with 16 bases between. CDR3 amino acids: CASSSSPLGNYEQYF. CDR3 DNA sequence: TGTGCCAGCAGCTCGTCCCCGTTAGGAAACTACGAGCAGTACTTC. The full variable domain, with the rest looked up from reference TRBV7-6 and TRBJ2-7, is GAGVSQSPRYKVTKRGQDVALRCDPISGHVSLYWYRQALGQGPEFLTYFNYEAQQDKSGLPNDRFSAERPEGSISTLTIQRTEQRDSAMYRCASSSSPLGNYEQYFGPGTRLTVT.

The CDR3 reads CSARRSRDSYNEQFF. In DNA form, the CDR3 reads TGCAGTGCTAGGAGATCCCGGGATTCCTACAATGAGCAGTTCTTC. V gene TRBV20-1 combines with J gene TRBJ2-1; a possible D gene is TRBD2 (5 bases). V was cut by 3 bases and J by 1 base, with 13 bases left in between. The CDR3 spans 15 residues. Per germline, CDR1 DFQATT and CDR2 SNEGSKA (reference sequence).

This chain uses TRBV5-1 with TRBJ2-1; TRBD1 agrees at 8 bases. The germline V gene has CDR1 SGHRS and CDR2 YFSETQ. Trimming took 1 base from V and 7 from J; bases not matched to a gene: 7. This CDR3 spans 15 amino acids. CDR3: CASSLRQGPANEQFF. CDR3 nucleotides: TGCGCCAGCAGCTTGAGACAGGGGCCAGCAAATGAGCAGTTCTTC. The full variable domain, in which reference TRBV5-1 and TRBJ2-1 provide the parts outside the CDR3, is KAGVTQTPRYLIKTRGQQVTLSCSPISGHRSVSWYQQTPGQGLQFLFEYFSETQRNKGNFPGRFSGRQFSNSRSEMNVSTLELGDSALYLCASSLRQGPANEQFFGPGTRLTVL.

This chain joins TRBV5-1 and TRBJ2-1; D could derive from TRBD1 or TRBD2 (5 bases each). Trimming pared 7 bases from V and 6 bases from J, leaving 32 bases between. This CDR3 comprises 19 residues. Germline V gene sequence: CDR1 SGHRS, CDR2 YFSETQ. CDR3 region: CASSSRRWGPHYMFNEQFF. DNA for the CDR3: TGCGCCAGCTCCTCTCGGAGATGGGGACCCCACTATATGTTCAATGAGCAGTTCTTC.

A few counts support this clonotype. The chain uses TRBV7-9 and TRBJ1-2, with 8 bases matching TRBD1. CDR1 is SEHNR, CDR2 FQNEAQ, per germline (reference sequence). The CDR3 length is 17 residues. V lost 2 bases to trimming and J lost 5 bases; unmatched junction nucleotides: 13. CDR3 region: CASSLTQGALTLYGYTF. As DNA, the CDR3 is TGTGCCAGCAGCTTAACCCAGGGGGCCCTAACATTGTATGGCTACACCTTC.

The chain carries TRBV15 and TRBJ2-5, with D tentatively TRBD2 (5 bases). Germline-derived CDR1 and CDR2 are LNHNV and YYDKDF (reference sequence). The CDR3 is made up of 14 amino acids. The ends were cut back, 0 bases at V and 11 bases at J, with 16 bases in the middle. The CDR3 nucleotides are TGTGCCACCAGCAGAGATAGGACGCCCTGGGAGCAGTACTTC. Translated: CATSRDRTPWEQYF.

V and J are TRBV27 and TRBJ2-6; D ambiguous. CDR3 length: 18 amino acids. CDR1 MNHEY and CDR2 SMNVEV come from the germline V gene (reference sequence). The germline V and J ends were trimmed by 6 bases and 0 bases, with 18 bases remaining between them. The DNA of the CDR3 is TGTGCCAGCAGCAACAGCTCCCCTTCCAGCTCTGGGGCCAACGTCCTGACTTTC. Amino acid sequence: CASSNSSPSSSGANVLTF.